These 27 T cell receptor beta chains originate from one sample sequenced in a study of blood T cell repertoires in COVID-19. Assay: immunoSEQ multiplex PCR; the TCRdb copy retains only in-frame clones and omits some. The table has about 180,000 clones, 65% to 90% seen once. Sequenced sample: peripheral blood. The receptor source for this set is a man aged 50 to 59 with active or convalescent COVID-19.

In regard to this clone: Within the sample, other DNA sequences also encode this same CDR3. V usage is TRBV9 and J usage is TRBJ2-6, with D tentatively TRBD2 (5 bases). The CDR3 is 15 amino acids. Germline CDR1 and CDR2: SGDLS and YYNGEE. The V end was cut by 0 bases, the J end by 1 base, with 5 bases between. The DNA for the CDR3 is TGTGCCAGCAGCGTAGGAGGGTCTGGGGCCAACGTCCTGACTTTC. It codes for CASSVGGSGANVLTF.

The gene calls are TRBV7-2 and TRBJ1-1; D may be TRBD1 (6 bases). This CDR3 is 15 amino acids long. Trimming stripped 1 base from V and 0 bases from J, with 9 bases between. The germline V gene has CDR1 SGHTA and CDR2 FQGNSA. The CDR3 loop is CASSLVGALNTEAFF. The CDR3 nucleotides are TGTGCCAGCAGCTTAGTGGGGGCCCTGAACACTGAAGCTTTCTTT.

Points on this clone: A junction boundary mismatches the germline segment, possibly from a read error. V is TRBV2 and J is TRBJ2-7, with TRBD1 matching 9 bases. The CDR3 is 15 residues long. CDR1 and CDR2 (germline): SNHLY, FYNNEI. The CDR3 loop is CASSQAQGQGNEQYF. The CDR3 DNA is TGTGCCAGCAGTCAAGCGCAAGGACAGGGGAACGAGCAGTACTTC.

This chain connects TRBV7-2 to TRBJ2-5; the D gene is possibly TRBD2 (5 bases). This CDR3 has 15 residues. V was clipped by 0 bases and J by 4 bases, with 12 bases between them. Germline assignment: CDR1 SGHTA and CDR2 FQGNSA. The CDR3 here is CASSLAYGGGETQYF. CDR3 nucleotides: TGTGCCAGCAGCTTAGCGTACGGAGGAGGAGAGACCCAGTACTTC.

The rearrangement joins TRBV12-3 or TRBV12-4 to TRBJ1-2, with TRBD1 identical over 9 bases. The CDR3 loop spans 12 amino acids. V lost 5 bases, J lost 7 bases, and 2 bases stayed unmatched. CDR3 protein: CASSGTGFGYTF. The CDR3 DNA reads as TGTGCCAGCAGTGGGACAGGGTTTGGCTACACCTTC.

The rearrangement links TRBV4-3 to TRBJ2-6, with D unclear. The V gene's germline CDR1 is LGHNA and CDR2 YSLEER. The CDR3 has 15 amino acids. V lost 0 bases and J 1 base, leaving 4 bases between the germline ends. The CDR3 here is CASSQDPSGANVLTF. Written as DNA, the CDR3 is TGCGCCAGCAGCCAAGATCCATCTGGGGCCAACGTCCTGACTTTC.

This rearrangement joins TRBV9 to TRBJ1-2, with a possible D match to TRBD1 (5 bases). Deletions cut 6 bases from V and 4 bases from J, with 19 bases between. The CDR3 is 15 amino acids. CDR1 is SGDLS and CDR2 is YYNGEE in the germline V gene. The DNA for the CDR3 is TGTGCCAGCACCACCTCCCCCCAGGGTATCTATGGCTACACCTTC. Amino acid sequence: CASTTSPQGIYGYTF.

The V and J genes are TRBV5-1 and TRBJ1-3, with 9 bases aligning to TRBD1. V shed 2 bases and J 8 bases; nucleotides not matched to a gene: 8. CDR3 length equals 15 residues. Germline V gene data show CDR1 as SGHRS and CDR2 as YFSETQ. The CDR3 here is CASSFGDRAGDTIYF. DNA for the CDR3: TGCGCCAGCAGCTTTGGGGACAGGGCCGGAGACACCATATATTTT.

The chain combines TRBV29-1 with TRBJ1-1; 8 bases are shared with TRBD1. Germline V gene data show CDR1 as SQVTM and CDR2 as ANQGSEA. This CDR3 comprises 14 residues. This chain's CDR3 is CSPSGGAGNTEAFF. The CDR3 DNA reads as TGCAGTCCTTCAGGGGGCGCGGGGAACACTGAAGCTTTCTTT.

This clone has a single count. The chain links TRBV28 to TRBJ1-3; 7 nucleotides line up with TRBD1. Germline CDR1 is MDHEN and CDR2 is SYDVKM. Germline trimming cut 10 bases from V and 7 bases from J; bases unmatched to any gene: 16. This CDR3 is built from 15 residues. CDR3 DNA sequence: TGTGCCACTCAGGCAGGGGACAGTTTTCGGAACACCATATATTTT. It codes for CATQAGDSFRNTIYF.

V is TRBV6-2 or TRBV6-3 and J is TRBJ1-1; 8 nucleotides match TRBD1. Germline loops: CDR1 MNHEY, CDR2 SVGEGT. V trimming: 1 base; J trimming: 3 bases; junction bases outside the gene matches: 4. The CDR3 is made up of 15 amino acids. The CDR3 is CASSYLTGADTEAFF. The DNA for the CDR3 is TGTGCCAGCAGTTACTTGACAGGGGCCGACACTGAAGCTTTCTTT.

In nucleotides, the CDR3 is TGCGCCAGCAGTGAGACAGGACAGAGAGGCTACGAGCAGTACTTC. Amino acid sequence: CASSETGQRGYEQYF. V and J are TRBV10-2 and TRBJ2-7, with D perhaps TRBD1 (6 bases). The CDR3 totals 15 residues. Per the germline V gene, CDR1 is WSHSY and CDR2 is SAAADI. Trimming cost V 2 bases and J 3 bases, with 14 bases left between them.

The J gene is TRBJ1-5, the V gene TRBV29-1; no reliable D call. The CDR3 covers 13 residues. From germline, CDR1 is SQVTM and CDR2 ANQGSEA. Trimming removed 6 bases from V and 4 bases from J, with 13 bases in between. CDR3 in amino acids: CSVATSPNQPQHF. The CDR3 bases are TGCAGCGTCGCGACATCCCCAAATCAGCCCCAGCATTTT.

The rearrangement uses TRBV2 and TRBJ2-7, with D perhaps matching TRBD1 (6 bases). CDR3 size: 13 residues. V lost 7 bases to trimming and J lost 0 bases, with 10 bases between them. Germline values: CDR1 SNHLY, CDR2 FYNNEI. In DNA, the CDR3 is TGTGCCAGCAACAGGGACATCTCCTACGAGCAGTACTTC. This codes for CASNRDISYEQYF.

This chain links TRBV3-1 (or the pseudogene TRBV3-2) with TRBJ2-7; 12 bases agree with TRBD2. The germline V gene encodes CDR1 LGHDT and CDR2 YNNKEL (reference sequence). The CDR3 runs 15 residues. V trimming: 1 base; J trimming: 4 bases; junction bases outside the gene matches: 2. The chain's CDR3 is CASSQGLAGEYEQYF. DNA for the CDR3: TGTGCCAGCAGCCAAGGACTAGCGGGAGAATACGAGCAGTACTTC.

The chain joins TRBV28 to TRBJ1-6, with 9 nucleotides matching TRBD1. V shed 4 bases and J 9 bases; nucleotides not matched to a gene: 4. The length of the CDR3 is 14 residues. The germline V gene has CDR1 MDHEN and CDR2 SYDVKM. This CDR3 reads CASSWGQGSSPLHF. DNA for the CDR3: TGTGCCAGCAGTTGGGGACAGGGAAGTTCACCCCTCCACTTT. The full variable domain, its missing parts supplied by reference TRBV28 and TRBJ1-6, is DVKVTQSSRYLVKRTGEKVFLECVQDMDHENMFWYRQDPGLGLRLIYFSYDVKMKEKGDIPEGYSVSREKKERFSLILESASTNQTSMYLCASSWGQGSSPLHFGNGTRLTVT.

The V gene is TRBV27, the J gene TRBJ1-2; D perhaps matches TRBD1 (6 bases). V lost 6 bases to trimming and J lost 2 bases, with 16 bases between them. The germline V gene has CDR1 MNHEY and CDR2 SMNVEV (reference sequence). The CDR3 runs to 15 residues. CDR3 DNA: TGTGCCAGCAGGGAACGCCCCGGGACAAACTATGGCTACACCTTC. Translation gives CASRERPGTNYGYTF.

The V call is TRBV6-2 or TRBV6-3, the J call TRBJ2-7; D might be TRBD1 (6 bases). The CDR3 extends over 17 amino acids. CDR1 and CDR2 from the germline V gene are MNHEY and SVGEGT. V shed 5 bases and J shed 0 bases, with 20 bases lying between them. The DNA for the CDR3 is TGTGCCAGCAGTGGGCTACCCGGGACAAGTAGCTCCTACGAGCAGTACTTC. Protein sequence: CASSGLPGTSSSYEQYF.

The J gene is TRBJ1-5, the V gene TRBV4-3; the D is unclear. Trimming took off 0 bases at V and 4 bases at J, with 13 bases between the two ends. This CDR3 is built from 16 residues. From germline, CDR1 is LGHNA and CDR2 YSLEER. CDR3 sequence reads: CASSQDASGLNQPQHF. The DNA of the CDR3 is TGCGCCAGCAGCCAAGATGCGTCAGGATTAAATCAGCCCCAGCATTTT.

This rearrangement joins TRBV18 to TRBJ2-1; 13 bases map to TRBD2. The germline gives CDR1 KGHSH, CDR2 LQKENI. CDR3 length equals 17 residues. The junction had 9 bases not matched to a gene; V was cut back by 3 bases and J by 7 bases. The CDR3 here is CASSPPTSGRARNEQFF. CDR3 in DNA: TGTGCCAGCTCACCGCCAACTAGCGGGAGGGCTAGGAATGAGCAGTTCTTC.

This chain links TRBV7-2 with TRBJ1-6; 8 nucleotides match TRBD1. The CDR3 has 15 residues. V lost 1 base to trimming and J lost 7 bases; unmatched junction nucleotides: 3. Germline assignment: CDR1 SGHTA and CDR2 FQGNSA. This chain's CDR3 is CASSLGQGTNSPLHF. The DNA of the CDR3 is TGTGCCAGCAGCTTAGGACAGGGGACCAATTCACCCCTCCACTTT.

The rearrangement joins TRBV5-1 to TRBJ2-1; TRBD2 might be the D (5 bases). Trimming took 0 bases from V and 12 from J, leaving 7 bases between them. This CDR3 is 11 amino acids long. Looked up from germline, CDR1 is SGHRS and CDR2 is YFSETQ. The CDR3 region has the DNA TGCGCCAGCAGCTTGGACGGGGTGCAGTTCTTC. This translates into CASSLDGVQFF.

For the CDR3, the DNA is TGTGCCAGCAGCTTTACCGACAGGGGAGGGACAGATACGCAGTATTTT. This encodes CASSFTDRGGTDTQYF. J is TRBJ2-3 and V is TRBV5-4, with a tentative D call TRBD1 (8 bases). The germline CDR1 and CDR2 sequences are SGHNT and YYREEE (reference sequence). CDR3 size: 16 residues. V gave up 2 bases and J gave up 3 bases, with 16 bases separating them. The full variable domain, with the rest looked up from reference TRBV5-4 and TRBJ2-3, is ETGVTQSPTHLIKTRGQQVTLRCSSQSGHNTVSWYQQALGQGPQFIFQYYREEENGRGNFPPRFSGLQFPNYSSELNVNALELDDSALYLCASSFTDRGGTDTQYFGPGTRLTVL.

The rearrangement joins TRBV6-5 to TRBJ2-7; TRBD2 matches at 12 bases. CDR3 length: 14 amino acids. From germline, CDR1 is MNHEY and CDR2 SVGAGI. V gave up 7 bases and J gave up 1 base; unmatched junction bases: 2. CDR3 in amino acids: CASNGLAGSYEQYF. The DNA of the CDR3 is TGTGCCAGCAACGGACTAGCGGGGTCCTACGAGCAGTACTTC.

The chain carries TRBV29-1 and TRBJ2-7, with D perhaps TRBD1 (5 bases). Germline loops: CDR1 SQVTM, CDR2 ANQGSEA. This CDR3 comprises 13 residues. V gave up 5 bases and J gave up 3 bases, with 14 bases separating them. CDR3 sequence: CSVFSDSYYEQYF. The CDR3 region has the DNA TGCAGCGTTTTCTCAGACAGTTACTACGAGCAGTACTTC.

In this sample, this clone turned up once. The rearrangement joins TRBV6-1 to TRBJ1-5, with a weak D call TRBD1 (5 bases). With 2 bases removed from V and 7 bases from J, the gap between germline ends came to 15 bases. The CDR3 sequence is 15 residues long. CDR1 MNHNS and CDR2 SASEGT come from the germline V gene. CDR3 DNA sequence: TGTGCCAGCAGTGAATACCCAGGGAAGGGCCAGCCCCAGCATTTT. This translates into CASSEYPGKGQPQHF.

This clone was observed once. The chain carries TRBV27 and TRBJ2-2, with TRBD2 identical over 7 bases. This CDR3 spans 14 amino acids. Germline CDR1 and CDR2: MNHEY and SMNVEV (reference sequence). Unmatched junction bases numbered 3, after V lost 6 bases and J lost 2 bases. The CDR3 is CASRGLTNTGELFF. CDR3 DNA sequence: TGTGCCAGCAGGGGACTAACTAACACCGGGGAGCTGTTTTTT.